The clone carrying this T cell receptor (beta chain) has only a few counts. The antigen is undetermined. Primed by a sample-barcoded 5' primer and a J-beta primer mix, a second PCR proceeded for roughly 6 to 12 cycles. MiXCR, applied by TCRdb to the 5' RACE reads, yields one record per CDR3 protein. The table lists around 1,800,000 distinct CDR3 sequences, about two fifths of them singletons. This record comes from a study of blood T cells in healthy people across ages. The study's findings and limits: Donor CMV status, an unknown factor, possibly confounded changes in expanded clonotypes. Strong correlation linked observed beta diversity and percent naive T cells. Both higher diversity and more naive CD4+ cells marked long-lived donors when set against aged donors.

PBMCs were isolated at a quantity of at least 6 million per sample. The CDR3 extends over 13 amino acids. With 2 bases removed from V and 1 base from J, the gap between germline ends came to 8 bases. Germline CDR1 is SQVTM and CDR2 is ANQGSEA. The source material was blood. V and J are TRBV29-1 and TRBJ2-5; D gene unclear. The TCR originated in a human donor in good health. The CDR3 protein is CSVERSGQETQYF. The CDR3 DNA follows: TGCAGCGTTGAACGGTCAGGCCAAGAGACCCAGTACTTC. Using reference TRBV29-1 and TRBJ2-5 for the parts outside the CDR3, the full variable domain is SAVISQKPSRDICQRGTSLTIQCQVDSQVTMMFWYRQQPGQSLTLIATANQGSEATYESGFVIDKFPISRPNLTFSTLTVSNMSPEDSSIYLCSVERSGQETQYFGPGTRLLVL.